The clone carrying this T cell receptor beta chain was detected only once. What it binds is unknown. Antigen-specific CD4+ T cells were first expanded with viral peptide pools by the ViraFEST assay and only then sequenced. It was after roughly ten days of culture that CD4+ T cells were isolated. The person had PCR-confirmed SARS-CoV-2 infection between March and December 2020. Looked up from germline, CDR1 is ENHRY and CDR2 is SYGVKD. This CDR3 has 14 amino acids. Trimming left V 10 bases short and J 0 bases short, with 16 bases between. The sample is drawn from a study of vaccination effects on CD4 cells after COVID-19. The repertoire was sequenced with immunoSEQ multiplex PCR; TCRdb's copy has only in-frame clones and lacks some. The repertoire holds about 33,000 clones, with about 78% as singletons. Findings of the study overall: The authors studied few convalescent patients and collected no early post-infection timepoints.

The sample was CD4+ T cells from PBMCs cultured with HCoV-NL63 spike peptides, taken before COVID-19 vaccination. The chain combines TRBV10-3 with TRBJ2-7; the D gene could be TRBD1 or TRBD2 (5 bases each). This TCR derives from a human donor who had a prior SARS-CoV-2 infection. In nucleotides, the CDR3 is TGTGCCAGCAGACGGGACCCAAGCTCCTACGAGCAGTACTTC. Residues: CASRRDPSSYEQYF.